This T cell receptor (beta chain) appears in the sequencing data of a study of blood T cell repertoires in COVID-19. As for the study in general: Samples representing acute and convalescent COVID-19 were sourced from the United States, Italy and Spain.

The repertoire was sequenced with immunoSEQ multiplex PCR; TCRdb's copy has only in-frame clones and lacks some. There are about 47,000 clones in the sample; 80% to 85% occur only once, and roughly 1.5% lies in the top ten. This CDR3 has 17 residues. The ends were cut back, 6 bases at V and 1 base at J, with 19 bases in the middle. CDR1 and CDR2 (germline): KGHSH, LQKENI. The receptor was isolated from a man in his fifties with acute or convalescent COVID-19. The V and J genes are TRBV18 and TRBJ1-5; no reliable D call. Specimen: peripheral blood. CDR3 in amino acids: CASSTLPRVLSNQPQHF. CDR3 nucleotides: TGTGCCAGCTCGACCCTCCCACGGGTCCTAAGCAATCAGCCCCAGCATTTT.